This is a list of T cell receptor beta chains from one sample in a study of T cells in Graves' hyperthyroidism and ophthalmopathy. In TCRdb, the multiplex PCR reads were re-called with MiXCR into one record per CDR3 protein. Counted here are 650,000 to 850,000 distinct CDR3 sequences, around 20% occurring once; the ten biggest clones make up around 17%. Sequences were obtained from blood. Receptors were obtained from a woman between 50 and 59 years old with Graves' hyperthyroidism that later progressed to Graves' ophthalmopathy. CDR3s include the opening cysteine and the closing phenylalanine or tryptophan. D genes are given only for firm matches. A row's size may be missing; if present it is once, few, many or a size class.

TRBJ1-2 many - TRBV2 CASRGPGDNYGYTF TGTGCCAGCAGGGGGCCCGGGGACAACTATGGCTACACCTTC
TRBJ2-7 many - TRBV20-1 CSARVSWGEQYF TGCAGTGCTCGGGTCTCCTGGGGCGAGCAGTACTTC
TRBJ2-3 many - TRBV11-2 CASSPIRNTQYF TGTGCCAGCAGCCCCATTAGGAATACGCAGTATTTT
TRBJ1-6 - - TRBV11-2 CASSSAGEGRNSPLHF TGTGCCAGCAGCTCCGCCGGGGAGGGGCGGAATTCACCCCTCCACTTT
TRBJ1-5 many TRBD1 TRBV3-1 CASSQTGQGDQPQHF TGTGCCAGCAGCCAAACGGGACAGGGGGATCAGCCCCAGCATTTT
TRBJ1-3 - - TRBV20-1 CSAARRGFSGNTIYF TGCAGTGCCGCTAGGCGCGGATTCTCTGGAAACACCATATATTTT
TRBJ1-5 - TRBD1 TRBV15 CATSRDHRGGSQPQHF TGTGCCACCAGCAGAGATCATCGAGGGGGCTCTCAGCCCCAGCATTTT
TRBJ2-2 many - TRBV6-5 CASSYRTGGGGPPNTGELFF TGTGCCAGCAGTTACCGAACGGGGGGCGGGGGCCCCCCTAACACCGGGGAGCTGTTTTTT
TRBJ2-2 many - TRBV5-1 CASSPPLGGNTGELFF TGCGCCAGCAGCCCACCGCTGGGGGGGAACACCGGGGAGCTGTTTTTT
TRBJ1-4 few - TRBV7-2 CASSKKPPLNEKLFF TGTGCCAGCAGTAAAAAGCCCCCATTAAATGAAAAACTGTTTTTT
TRBJ1-3 many - TRBV30 CAWDQGHSGNTIYF TGTGCCTGGGACCAGGGACATTCTGGAAACACCATATATTTT
TRBJ2-3 many - TRBV30 CAWSRRGASDTQYF TGTGCCTGGAGTAGGAGGGGGGCGTCGGATACGCAGTATTTT
TRBJ1-6 few TRBD1 TRBV6-1 CASSRQGIPTNRRNSPLHF TGTGCCAGCAGCCGACAGGGGATTCCCACGAACCGCCGAAATTCACCCCTCCACTTT
TRBJ2-3 few - TRBV14 CASSPASVDTQYF TGTGCCAGCAGCCCCGCTAGCGTAGATACGCAGTATTTT
TRBJ1-2 many - TRBV20-1 CSARGVEEANYGYTF TGCAGTGCTAGGGGGGTCGAAGAAGCTAACTATGGCTACACCTTC
TRBJ2-5 - - TRBV7-2 CASSFENSQETQYF TGTGCCAGCAGCTTTGAGAATTCCCAAGAGACCCAGTACTTC
TRBJ1-4 - - TRBV2 CASSRNDRLYEKLFF TGTGCCAGCAGTAGGAACGACAGGCTCTATGAAAAACTGTTTTTT
TRBJ2-3 many TRBD1 TRBV5-5 CASSRRDRGTDTQYF TGTGCCAGCAGCCGCCGGGACAGGGGGACAGATACGCAGTATTTT
TRBJ1-1 few TRBD1 TRBV29-1 CSVPQPRGVETEAFF TGCAGCGTTCCCCAGCCCAGGGGGGTTGAAACTGAAGCTTTCTTT
TRBJ1-2 - - TRBV19 CASSTSRDTNYGYTF TGTGCCAGTAGTACCAGCCGGGACACGAACTATGGCTACACCTTC
TRBJ2-1 - - TRBV6-1 CASSLSSSWGQFF TGTGCCAGCAGTCTCTCCTCTTCATGGGGGCAGTTCTTC
TRBJ2-7 few - TRBV27 CASSGGSVLGEQYF TGTGCCAGCAGTGGGGGCAGCGTGTTGGGCGAGCAGTACTTC
TRBJ2-3 many TRBD2 TRBV3-1 CASSLLLRGSTDTQYF TGTGCCAGCAGCCTACTCTTGCGGGGGAGCACAGATACGCAGTATTTT
TRBJ1-5 - - TRBV6-2/TRBV6-3 CASSYGQGYSNQPQHF TGTGCCAGCAGTTACGGGCAGGGATATAGCAATCAGCCCCAGCATTTT
TRBJ1-4 - - TRBV18 CASSPLGPGVGEKLFF TGTGCCAGCTCACCACTCGGCCCAGGGGTCGGTGAAAAACTGTTTTTT